This T cell receptor (beta chain) comes out of a study of OX40 agonist ivuxolimab in advanced cancers. V lost 3 bases and J lost 5; bases outside the gene matches: 4. The CDR3 totals 14 residues. Germline loops: CDR1 MNHEY, CDR2 SMNVEV (reference sequence). Study results and caveats: Clonal expansion by week 6 occurred in CD4+ and CD8+ blood T cells (at 0.1 to 3.0 mg/kg).

The table came from immunoSEQ multiplex PCR; TCRdb's copy has only in-frame clones and leaves some out. The sample carries roughly 70,000 clones, under 95% recorded once. As regards this clone: What it binds is unknown.

V and J are TRBV27 and TRBJ2-5, with TRBD1 identical over 9 bases. The origin of this receptor is an adult with an advanced solid tumor such as melanoma, head and neck, liver or kidney cancer. The sequenced sample was CD4+ or CD8+ T cells sorted from blood, obtained in a trial of the OX40 agonist ivuxolimab. The CDR3 nucleotides are TGTGCCAGCAGTTTCAGACAGGGGGATGAGACCCAGTACTTC. Its translation is CASSFRQGDETQYF.